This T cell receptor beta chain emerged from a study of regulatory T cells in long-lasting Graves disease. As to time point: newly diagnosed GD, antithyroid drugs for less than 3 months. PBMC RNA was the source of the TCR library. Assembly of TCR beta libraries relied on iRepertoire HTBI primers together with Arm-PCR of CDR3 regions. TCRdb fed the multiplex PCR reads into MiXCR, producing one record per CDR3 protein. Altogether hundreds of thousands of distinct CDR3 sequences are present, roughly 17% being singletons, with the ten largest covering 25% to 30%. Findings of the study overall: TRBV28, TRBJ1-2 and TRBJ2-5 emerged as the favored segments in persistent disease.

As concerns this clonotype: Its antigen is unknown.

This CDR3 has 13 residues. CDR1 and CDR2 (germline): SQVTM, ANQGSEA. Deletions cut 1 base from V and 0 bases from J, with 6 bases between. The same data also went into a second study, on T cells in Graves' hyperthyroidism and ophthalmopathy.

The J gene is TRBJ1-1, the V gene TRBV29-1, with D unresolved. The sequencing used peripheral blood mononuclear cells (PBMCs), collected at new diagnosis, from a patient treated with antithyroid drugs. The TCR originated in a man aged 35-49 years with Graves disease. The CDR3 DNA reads TGCAGCGTTGAAGGCCAACTGAACACTGAAGCTTTCTTT. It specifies CSVEGQLNTEAFF.